This T cell receptor beta chain is drawn from a study of T-cell reconstitution after alpha-beta-depleted transplantation in children. Unique molecular identifiers were incorporated into the prepared TCRbeta library. TCRdb independently ran MiXCR on the PCR reads; one entry per CDR3 protein. The sample consists of some 290,000 distinct CDR3 sequences, 23% of them appearing once. The ends were cut back, 1 base at V and 14 bases at J, with 8 bases in the middle. The CDR3 is 10 amino acids. This clonotype was recorded many times. V is TRBV12-3 or TRBV12-4 and J is TRBJ1-2; D is uncertain. This receptor was taken from a male patient younger than 18 who had a stem cell transplant for acute lymphoblastic leukemia, so the T cells may come from the graft donor. Sequences were derived from PBMCs, mostly from graft donor cells, sampled 180 days after TCRalphabeta/CD19-depleted stem cell transplant. CDR3 in DNA: TGTGCCAGCAGTTTAGGCCGGCCTACCTTC. Translated, it gives CASSLGRPTF.